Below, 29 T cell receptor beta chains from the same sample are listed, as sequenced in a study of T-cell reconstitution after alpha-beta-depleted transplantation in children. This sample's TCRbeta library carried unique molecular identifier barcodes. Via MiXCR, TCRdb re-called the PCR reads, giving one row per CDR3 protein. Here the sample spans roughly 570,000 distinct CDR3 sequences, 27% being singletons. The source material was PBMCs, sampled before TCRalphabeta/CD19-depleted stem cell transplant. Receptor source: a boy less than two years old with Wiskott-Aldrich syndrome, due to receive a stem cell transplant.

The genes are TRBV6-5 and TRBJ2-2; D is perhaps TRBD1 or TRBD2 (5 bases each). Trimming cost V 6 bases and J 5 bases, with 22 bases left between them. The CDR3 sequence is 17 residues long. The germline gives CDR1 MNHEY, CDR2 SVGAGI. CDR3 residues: CASSLLPGATGTGELFF. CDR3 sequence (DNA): TGTGCCAGCAGCCTTTTGCCCGGGGCAACGGGAACCGGGGAGCTGTTTTTT.

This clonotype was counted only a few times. The CDR3, as DNA: TGTGCCAGCAGCTCCAGAGGGGAGACTAGGAGGGGAGAGACCCAGTACTTC. Translating it yields CASSSRGETRRGETQYF. The rearrangement links TRBV7-2 to TRBJ2-5; D perhaps matches TRBD2 (6 bases). V was pared by 4 bases and J by 4 bases, with 22 bases between. The CDR3 has 17 amino acids. Germline CDR1 and CDR2: SGHTA and FQGNSA.

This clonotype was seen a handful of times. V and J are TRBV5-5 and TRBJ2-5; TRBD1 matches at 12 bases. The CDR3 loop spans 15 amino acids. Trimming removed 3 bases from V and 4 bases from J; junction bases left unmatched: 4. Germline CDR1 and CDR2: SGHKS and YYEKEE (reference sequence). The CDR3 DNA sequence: TGTGCCAGCAGCTCAGGGACAGGGGGCGGAGAGACCCAGTACTTC. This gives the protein CASSSGTGGGETQYF. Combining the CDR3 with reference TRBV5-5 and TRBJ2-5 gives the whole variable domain DAGVTQSPTHLIKTRGQQVTLRCSPISGHKSVSWYQQVLGQGPQFIFQYYEKEERGRGNFPDRFSARQFPNYSSELNVNALLLGDSALYLCASSSGTGGGETQYFGPGTRLLVL.

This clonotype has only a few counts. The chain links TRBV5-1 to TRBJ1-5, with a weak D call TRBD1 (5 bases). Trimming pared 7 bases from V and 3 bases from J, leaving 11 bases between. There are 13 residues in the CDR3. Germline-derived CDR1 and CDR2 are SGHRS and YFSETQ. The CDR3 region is CASSAGTNQPQHF. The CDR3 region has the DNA TGCGCCAGCTCGGCAGGGACCAATCAGCCCCAGCATTTT.

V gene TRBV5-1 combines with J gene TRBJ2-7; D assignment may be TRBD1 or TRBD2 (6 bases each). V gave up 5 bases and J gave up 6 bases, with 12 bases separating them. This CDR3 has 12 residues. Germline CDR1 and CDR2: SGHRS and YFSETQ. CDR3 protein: CASSRGEAEQYF. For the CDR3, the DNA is TGCGCCAGCAGTAGGGGGGAGGCCGAGCAGTACTTC.

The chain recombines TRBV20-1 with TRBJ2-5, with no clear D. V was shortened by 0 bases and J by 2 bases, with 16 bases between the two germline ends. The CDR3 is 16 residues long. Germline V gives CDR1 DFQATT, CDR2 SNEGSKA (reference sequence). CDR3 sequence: CSARDPSRASQETQYF. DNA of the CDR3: TGCAGTGCTAGAGATCCCTCAAGAGCGTCTCAAGAGACCCAGTACTTC.

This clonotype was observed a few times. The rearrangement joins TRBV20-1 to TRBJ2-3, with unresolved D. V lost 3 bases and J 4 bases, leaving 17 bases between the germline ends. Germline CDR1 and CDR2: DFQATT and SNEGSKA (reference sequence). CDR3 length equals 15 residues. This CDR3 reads CSASKKVHGPDTQYF. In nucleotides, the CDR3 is TGCAGTGCTAGTAAGAAGGTTCACGGACCAGATACGCAGTATTTT.

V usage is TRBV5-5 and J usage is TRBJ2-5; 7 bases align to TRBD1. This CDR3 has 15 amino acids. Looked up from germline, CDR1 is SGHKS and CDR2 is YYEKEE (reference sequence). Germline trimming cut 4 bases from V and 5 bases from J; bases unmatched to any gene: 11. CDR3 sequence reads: CASSTQPTGLETQYF. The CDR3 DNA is TGTGCCAGCAGCACCCAACCGACAGGGCTGGAGACCCAGTACTTC.

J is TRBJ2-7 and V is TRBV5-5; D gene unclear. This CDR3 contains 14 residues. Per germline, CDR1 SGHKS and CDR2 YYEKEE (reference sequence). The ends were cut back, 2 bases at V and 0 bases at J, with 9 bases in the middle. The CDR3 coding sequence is TGTGCCAGCAGCTTCCGTGTCATCTCCTACGAGCAGTACTTC. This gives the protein CASSFRVISYEQYF.

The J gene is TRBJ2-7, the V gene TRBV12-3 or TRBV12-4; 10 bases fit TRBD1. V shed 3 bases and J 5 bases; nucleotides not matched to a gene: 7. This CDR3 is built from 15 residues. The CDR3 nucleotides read TGTGCCAGCAGTTTGAGGGACAGGGGAATGGACGAGCAGTACTTC. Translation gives CASSLRDRGMDEQYF.

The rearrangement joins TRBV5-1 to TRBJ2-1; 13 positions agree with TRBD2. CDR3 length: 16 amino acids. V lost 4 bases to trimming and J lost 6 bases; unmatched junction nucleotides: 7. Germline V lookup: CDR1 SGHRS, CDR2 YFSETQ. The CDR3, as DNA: TGCGCCAGCAGCGTGACTAGCGGGAGGCCGGGCAATGAGCAGTTCTTC. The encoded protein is CASSVTSGRPGNEQFF.

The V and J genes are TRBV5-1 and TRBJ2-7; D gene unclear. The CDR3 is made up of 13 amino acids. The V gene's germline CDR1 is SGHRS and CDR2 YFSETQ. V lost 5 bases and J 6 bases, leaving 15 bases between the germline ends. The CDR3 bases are TGCGCCAGCAGGACCGACCCCTACAGCGAGCAGTACTTC. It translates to CASRTDPYSEQYF.

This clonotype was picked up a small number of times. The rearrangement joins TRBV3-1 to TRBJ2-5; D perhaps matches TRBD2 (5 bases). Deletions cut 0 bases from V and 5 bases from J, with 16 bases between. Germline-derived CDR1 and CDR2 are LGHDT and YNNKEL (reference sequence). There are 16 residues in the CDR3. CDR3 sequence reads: CASSQELARVEETQYF. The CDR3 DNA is TGTGCCAGCAGCCAAGAGCTAGCCCGGGTGGAGGAGACCCAGTACTTC.

Written as DNA, the CDR3 is TGTGCCAGCAGCTTGGACATGGAAGAGACCCAGTACTTC. This sequence encodes CASSLDMEETQYF. The chain links TRBV7-3 to TRBJ2-5, with TRBD1 as a possible D gene (5 bases). V lost 3 bases, J lost 3 bases, and 8 bases lay in between. CDR3 length: 13 residues. Germline values: CDR1 SGHTA, CDR2 FQGTGA.

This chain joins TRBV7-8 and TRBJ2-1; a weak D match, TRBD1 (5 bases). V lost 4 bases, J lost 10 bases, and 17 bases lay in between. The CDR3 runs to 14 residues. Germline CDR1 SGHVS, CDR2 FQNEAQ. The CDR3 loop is CASSWGGATNEQFF. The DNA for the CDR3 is TGTGCCAGCAGCTGGGGTGGGGCTACAAACGAGCAGTTCTTC.

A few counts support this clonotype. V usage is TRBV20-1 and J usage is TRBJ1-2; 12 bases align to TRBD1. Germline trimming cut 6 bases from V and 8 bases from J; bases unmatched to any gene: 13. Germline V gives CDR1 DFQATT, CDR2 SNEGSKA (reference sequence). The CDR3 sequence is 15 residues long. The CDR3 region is CSALNFGTGGEGYTF. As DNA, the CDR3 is TGCAGTGCCCTTAACTTCGGGACAGGGGGCGAAGGCTACACCTTC.

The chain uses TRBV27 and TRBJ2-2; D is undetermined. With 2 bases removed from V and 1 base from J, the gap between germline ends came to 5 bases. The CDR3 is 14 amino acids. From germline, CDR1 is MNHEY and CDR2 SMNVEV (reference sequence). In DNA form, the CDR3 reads TGTGCCAGCAGTTTACAGGAGAACACCGGGGAGCTGTTTTTT. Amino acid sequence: CASSLQENTGELFF.

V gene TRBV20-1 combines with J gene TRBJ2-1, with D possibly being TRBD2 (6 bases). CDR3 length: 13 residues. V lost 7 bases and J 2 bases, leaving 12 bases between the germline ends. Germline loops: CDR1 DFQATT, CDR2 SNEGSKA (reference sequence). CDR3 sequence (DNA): TGCAGTGTTGGGGAGGATCCCTACAATGAGCAGTTCTTC. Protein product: CSVGEDPYNEQFF.

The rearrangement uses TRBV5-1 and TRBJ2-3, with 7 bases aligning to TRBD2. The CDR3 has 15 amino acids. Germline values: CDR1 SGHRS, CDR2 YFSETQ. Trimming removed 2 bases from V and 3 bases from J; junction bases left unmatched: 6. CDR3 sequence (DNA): TGCGCCAGCAGCTTTAACGGGAGGTTAACAGATACGCAGTATTTT. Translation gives CASSFNGRLTDTQYF.

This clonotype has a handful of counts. The CDR3 sequence: CASGTVDSYEQYF. The DNA for the CDR3 is TGTGCCAGCGGGACTGTTGACTCCTACGAGCAGTACTTC. J is TRBJ2-7 and V is TRBV6-6; possibly TRBD2 for D (6 bases). The CDR3 runs 13 residues. Per germline, CDR1 MNHNY and CDR2 SVGAGI (reference sequence). Deletions cut 8 bases from V and 0 bases from J, with 11 bases between.

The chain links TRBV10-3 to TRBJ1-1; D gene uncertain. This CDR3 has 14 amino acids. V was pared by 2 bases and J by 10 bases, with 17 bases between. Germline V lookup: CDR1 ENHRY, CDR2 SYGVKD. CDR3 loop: CAISEAAGSQVAFF. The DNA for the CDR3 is TGTGCCATCAGTGAGGCCGCCGGATCTCAGGTAGCTTTCTTT.

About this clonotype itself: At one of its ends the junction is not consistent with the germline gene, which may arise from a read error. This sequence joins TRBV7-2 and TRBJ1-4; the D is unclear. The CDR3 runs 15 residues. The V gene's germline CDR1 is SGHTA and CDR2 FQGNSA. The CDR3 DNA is TGTGCCACCAGCTTAGGTGGTGGTTCTAATGAAAAACTGTTTTTT. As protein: CATSLGGGSNEKLFF.

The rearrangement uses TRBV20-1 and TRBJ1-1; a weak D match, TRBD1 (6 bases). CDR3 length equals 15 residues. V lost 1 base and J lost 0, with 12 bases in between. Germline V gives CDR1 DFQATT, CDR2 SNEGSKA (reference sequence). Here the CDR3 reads CSARAQGRLNTEAFF. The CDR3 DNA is TGCAGTGCTAGAGCCCAGGGGCGTCTGAACACTGAAGCTTTCTTT.

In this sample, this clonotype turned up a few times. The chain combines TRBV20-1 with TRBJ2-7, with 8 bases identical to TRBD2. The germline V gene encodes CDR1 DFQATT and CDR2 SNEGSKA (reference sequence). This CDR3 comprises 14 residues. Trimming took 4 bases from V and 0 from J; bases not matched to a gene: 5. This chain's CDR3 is CSATGGRLSYEQYF. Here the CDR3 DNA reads TGCAGTGCTACGGGGGGGCGACTCTCCTACGAGCAGTACTTC.

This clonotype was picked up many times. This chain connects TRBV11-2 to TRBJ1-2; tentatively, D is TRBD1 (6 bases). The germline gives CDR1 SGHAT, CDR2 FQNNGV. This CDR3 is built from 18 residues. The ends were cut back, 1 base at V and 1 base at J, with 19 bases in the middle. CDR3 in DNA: TGTGCCAGCAGCTTAGGAGGGGACACCCGATCCCTTAACTATGGCTACACCTTC. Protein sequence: CASSLGGDTRSLNYGYTF.

CDR3 amino acids: CASSQERRGLQGVNEQFF. The CDR3 DNA sequence: TGTGCCAGCAGCCAAGAGCGGAGGGGGCTGCAAGGGGTCAATGAGCAGTTCTTC. The J gene is TRBJ2-1, the V gene TRBV4-2, with a weak D call TRBD1 (7 bases). The germline gives CDR1 LGHNA, CDR2 YNFKEQ. The CDR3 sequence is 18 residues long. Trimming cost V 0 bases and J 6 bases, with 21 bases left between them.

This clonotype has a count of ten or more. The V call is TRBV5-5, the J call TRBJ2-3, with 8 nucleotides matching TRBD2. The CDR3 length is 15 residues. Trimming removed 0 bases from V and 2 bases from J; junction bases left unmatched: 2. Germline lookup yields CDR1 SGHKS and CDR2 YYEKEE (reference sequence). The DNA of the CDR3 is TGTGCCAGCAGCTTGGGCGGGGGGCCCACAGATACGCAGTATTTT. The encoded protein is CASSLGGGPTDTQYF.

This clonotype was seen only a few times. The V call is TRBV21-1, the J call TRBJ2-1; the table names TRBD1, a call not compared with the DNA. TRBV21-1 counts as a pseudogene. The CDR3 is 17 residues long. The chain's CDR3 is CASSKREGEPAYNEQFF. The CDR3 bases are TGTGCCAGCAGCAAACGTGAGGGGGAACCCGCCTACAATGAGCAGTTCTTC.

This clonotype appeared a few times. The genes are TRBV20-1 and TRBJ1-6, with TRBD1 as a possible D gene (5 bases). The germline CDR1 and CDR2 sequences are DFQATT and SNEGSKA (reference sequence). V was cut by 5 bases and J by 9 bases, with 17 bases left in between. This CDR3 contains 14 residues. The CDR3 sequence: CSAPTAPGSSPLHF. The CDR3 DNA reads TGCAGTGCTCCGACAGCTCCGGGAAGTTCACCCCTCCACTTT.